The present TCR beta chain was sequenced within a study of T cell changes during pregnancy in multiple sclerosis. The repertoire was sequenced with immunoSEQ multiplex PCR; TCRdb's copy has only in-frame clones and lacks some. This table has around 67,000 clones, around 93% appearing once. Trimming stripped 9 bases from V and 3 bases from J, with 14 bases between. The length of the CDR3 is 13 residues. The germline gives CDR1 MNHNS, CDR2 SASEGT. The receptor comes from a female donor with multiple sclerosis, enrolled in a pregnancy study. This specimen was peripheral blood, taken in the first trimester of pregnancy. The chain employs TRBV6-1 and TRBJ1-2; D is possibly TRBD1 (5 bases). The CDR3 DNA reads as TGTGCCAGTAGAGCGGGGGGGGACTATGGCTACACCTTC. Translation: CASRAGGDYGYTF.